This T cell receptor (beta chain) was obtained from a study of low-dose radiotherapy and immunotherapy resistance in tumors. Study at large: Every two weeks patients got nivolumab 240 mg flat dose, plus ipilimumab 1 mg/kg every six weeks, intravenously. Aspirin 300 mg was given orally each day for four cycles from cycle 1 day 1.

The time point is: before trial treatment. All eligible patients presented with advanced solid tumors that contained no tumor-infiltrating lymphocytes. With TRAV- and TRBV-specific primers, first-strand cDNA was made, covering the alpha and beta chains. The PCR that amplified TCRs ran for around 21 cycles, relying on a constant-region primer and a V-primer adapter. TCRdb used MiXCR to reprocess the reads, holding one entry per CDR3 protein. The sample consists of 70,000 to 95,000 distinct CDR3 sequences, over 15% of them appearing once. This CDR3 region has 14 residues. The V segment lost 4 bases and the J segment 4 bases; nucleotides outside the gene matches: 6. Germline V gives CDR1 LGHDT, CDR2 YNNKEL (reference sequence). In this sample, this clonotype turned up many times.

The clonotype was recovered from a male donor with prostate cancer. Material: PBMCs, obtained before treatment. The chain joins TRBV3-1 to TRBJ2-5, with 7 positions matching TRBD2. CDR3 region: CASSPRDYLETQYF. DNA of the CDR3: TGTGCCAGCAGCCCCCGGGACTACTTAGAGACCCAGTACTTC.